Reported below is one T cell receptor beta chain. What it binds is not known. The data stem from a study of OX40 agonist ivuxolimab in advanced cancers. For the study at large: Dose-escalation patients had hepatocellular carcinoma, melanoma, renal cell or head and neck cancer. Past anti-PD-1, anti-PD-L1 or anti-CTLA-4 therapy was accepted, and 40% to 45% had received some. Study-level points and caveats: At doses 0.1 to 3.0 mg/kg, CD4+ and CD8+ clones expanded.

V was trimmed by 6 bases and J by 4 bases, leaving 19 bases between them. Germline V gene data show CDR1 as MNHEY and CDR2 as SMNVEV (reference sequence). The CDR3 spans 16 residues. Here immunoSEQ multiplex PCR was the method, and the copy in TCRdb shows in-frame clones only, minus some. The sample shows 100,000 to 110,000 clones, roughly 90% of them seen only once. The receptor's source is an adult with an advanced solid tumor such as melanoma, head and neck, liver or kidney cancer. Sequenced material: CD4+ or CD8+ T cells sorted from blood, taken in a trial of the OX40 agonist ivuxolimab. The chain couples TRBV27 to TRBJ1-5; tentatively, D is TRBD1 (5 bases). This chain's CDR3 is CASRGRRVSDNQPQHF. The CDR3 DNA reads TGTGCCAGCAGGGGGCGACGGGTCTCGGATAATCAGCCCCAGCATTTT.